This T cell receptor beta chain was captured in a study of graft-versus-host responses after intestinal transplantation. Turning to the study itself: All recipients were given anti-thymocyte globulin induction, and tacrolimus and steroids were then administered for around three years.

Profiling relied on immunoSEQ multiplex PCR, and the TCRdb table lists in-frame clones only, not all of them. This table holds 35,000 to 45,000 clones, roughly 95% found once. Regarding the study as a whole: The recipient marrow held GvH clones, and some of them showed up first in ileum or blood. Early post-transplant falls in HvG clones accompanied the peak levels of circulating GvH clones. When patients had graft-donor T cell macrochimerism, their allografts held high graft-versus-host to host-versus-graft clonal ratios.

In germline, CDR1 is SGHTA, CDR2 FQGNSA. V lost 2 bases to trimming and J lost 6 bases, with 13 bases between them. The CDR3 is 14 amino acids. Comment on this clone: Its antigen remains unidentified.

The genes are TRBV7-2 and TRBJ1-1; unclear D gene. The TCR comes from a human donor who was the organ donor for an intestinal transplant. The sample in question was unstimulated CD4+ T cells sorted from spleen or lymph node cells, obtained before transplant. CDR3 protein: CASSLLGSPSEAFF. DNA of the CDR3: TGTGCCAGCAGCTTATTGGGCAGCCCCTCTGAAGCTTTCTTT.